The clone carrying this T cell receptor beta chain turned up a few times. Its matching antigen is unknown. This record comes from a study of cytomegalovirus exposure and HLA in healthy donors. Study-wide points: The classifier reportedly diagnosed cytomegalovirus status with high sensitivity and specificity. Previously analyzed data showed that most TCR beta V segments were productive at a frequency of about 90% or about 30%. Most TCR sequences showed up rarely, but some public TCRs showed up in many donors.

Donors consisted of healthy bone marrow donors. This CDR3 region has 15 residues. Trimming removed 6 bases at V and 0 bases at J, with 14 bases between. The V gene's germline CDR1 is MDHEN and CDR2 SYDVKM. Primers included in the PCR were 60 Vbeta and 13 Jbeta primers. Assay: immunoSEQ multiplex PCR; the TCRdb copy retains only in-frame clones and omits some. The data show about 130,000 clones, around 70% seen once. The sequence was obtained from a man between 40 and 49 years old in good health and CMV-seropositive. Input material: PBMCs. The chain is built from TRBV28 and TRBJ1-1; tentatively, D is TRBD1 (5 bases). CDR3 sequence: CASRLPGVMNTEAFF. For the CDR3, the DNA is TGTGCCAGCAGACTCCCGGGGGTTATGAACACTGAAGCTTTCTTT.